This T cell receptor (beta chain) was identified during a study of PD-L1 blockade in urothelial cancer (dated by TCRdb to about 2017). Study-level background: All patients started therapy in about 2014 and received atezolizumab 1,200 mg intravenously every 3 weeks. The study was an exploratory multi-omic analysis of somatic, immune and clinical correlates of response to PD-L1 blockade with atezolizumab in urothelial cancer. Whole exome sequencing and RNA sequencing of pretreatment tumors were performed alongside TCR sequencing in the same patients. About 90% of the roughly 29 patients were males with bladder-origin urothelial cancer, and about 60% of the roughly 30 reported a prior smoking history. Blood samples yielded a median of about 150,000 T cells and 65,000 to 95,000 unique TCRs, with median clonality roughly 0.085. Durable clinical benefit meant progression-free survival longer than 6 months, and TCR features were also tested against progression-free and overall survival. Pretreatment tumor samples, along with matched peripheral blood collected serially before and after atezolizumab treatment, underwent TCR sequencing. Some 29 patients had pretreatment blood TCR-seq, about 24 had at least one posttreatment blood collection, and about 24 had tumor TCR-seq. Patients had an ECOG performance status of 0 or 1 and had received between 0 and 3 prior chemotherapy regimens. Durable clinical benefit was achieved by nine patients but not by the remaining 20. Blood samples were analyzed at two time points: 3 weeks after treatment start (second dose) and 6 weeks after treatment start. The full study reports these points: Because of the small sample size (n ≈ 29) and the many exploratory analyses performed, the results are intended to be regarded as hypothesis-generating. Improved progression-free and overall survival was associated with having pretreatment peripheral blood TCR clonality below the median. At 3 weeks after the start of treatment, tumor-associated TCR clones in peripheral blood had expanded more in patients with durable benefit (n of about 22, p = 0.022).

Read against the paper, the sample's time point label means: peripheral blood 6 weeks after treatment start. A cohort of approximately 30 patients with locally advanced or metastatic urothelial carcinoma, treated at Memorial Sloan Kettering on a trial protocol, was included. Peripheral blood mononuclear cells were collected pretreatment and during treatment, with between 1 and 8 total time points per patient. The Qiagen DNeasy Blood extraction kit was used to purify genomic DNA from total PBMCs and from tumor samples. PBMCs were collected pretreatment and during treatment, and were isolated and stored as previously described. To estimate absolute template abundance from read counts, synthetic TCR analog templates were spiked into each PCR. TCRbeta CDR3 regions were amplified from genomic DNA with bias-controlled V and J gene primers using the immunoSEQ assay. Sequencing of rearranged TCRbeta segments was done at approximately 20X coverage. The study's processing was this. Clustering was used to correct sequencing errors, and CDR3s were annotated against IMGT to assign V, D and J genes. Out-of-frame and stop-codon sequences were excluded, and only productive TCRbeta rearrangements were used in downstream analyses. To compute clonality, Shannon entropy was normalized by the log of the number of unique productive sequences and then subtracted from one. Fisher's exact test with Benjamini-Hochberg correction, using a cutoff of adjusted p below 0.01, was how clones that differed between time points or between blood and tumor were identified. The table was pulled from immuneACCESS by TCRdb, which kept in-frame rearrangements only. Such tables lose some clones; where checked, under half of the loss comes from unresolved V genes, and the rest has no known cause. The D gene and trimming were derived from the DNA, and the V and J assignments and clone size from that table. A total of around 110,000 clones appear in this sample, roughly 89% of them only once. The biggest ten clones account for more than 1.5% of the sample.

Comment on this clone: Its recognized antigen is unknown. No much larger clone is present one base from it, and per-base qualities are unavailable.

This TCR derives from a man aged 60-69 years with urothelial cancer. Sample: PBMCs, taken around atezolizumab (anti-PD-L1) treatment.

The CDR3 corresponds to CASSIDRTGYYGYTF. The DNA is TGTGCCAGTAGTATAGATCGTACAGGATACTATGGCTACACCTTC. The receptor chain draws on TRBV19 and TRBJ1-2, and the D gene may be TRBD1, 5 bases matching. Via the germline V gene (reference sequence), CDR1 is LNHDA and CDR2 SQIVND. The junction carries 11 bases between V and J, which are trimmed by 0 bases and 3 bases respectively. The CDR3 holds 15 amino acids from the cysteine to the phenylalanine. Only the CDR3 DNA stays, 45 bases, in frame from base 1.